Following are 8 T cell receptor beta chains from one sample sequenced in a study of blood T cell repertoires in COVID-19. Produced via immunoSEQ multiplex PCR; TCRdb's table is partial and in-frame only. Of about 210,000 clones in the sample, roughly four fifths were seen once. Material for sequencing was peripheral blood. The receptor source for this set is a woman aged 40 to 50 with acute or convalescent COVID-19.

The V call is TRBV28, the J call TRBJ2-7; the match to TRBD1 covers 7 bases. CDR1 and CDR2 from the germline V gene are MDHEN and SYDVKM. The CDR3 covers 14 residues. The V gene end was trimmed by 6 bases and the J gene end by 1 base; junction bases not matched to a gene: 6. Here the CDR3 DNA reads TGTGCCAGCAGCCCACAGGGGCCTTCCTACGAGCAGTACTTC. It yields the protein CASSPQGPSYEQYF.

The chain joins TRBV4-3 to TRBJ2-1; 9 nucleotides align to TRBD2. The CDR3 is 15 amino acids. V shed 3 bases and J 3 bases; nucleotides not matched to a gene: 3. The V gene's germline CDR1 is LGHNA and CDR2 YSLEER. The CDR3 spells CASSQGREGYNEQFF. As DNA, the CDR3 is TGCGCCAGCAGCCAGGGGCGGGAGGGCTACAATGAGCAGTTCTTC.

The chain joins TRBV29-1 to TRBJ1-4, with TRBD1 as a possible D gene (6 bases). The V and J ends lost 6 bases and 5 bases respectively, with 16 bases between them. CDR3 length: 14 residues. Germline V gene sequence: CDR1 SQVTM, CDR2 ANQGSEA. CDR3 amino acids: CSVGNRDTNEKLFF. CDR3 nucleotides: TGCAGCGTGGGGAACCGGGACACAAATGAAAAACTGTTTTTT.

The gene calls are TRBV11-2 and TRBJ2-7; TRBD1 agrees at 7 bases. Germline V lookup: CDR1 SGHAT, CDR2 FQNNGV. Trimming removed 4 bases from V and 3 bases from J; junction bases left unmatched: 9. The CDR3 totals 15 residues. CDR3 sequence reads: CASSSSDRASYEQYF. DNA of the CDR3: TGTGCCAGCAGCTCGTCCGACAGGGCAAGCTACGAGCAGTACTTC.

The V call is TRBV6-6, the J call TRBJ2-7, with D possibly matching TRBD1 (5 bases). CDR1 is MNHNY and CDR2 is SVGAGI in the germline V gene (reference sequence). With 3 bases removed from V and 0 bases from J, the gap between germline ends came to 12 bases. This CDR3 contains 15 residues. CDR3 in amino acids: CASSYGGRVSYEQYF. CDR3 DNA sequence: TGTGCCAGCAGTTATGGTGGCAGGGTCTCCTACGAGCAGTACTTC.

The chain links TRBV4-2 to TRBJ1-2; the match to TRBD1 covers 7 bases. CDR1 and CDR2 (germline): LGHNA, YNFKEQ. The trim removed 0 bases at V and 2 bases at J, leaving 6 bases unmatched. This CDR3 region has 16 residues. Written as DNA, the CDR3 is TGTGCCAGCAGCCAAGAACCGGGACAGAGAAACTATGGCTACACCTTC. Translation gives CASSQEPGQRNYGYTF.

The chain carries TRBV24-1 and TRBJ2-5, with D possibly matching TRBD2 (5 bases). V was shortened by 5 bases and J by 2 bases, with 14 bases between the two germline ends. Germline V lookup: CDR1 KGHDR, CDR2 SFDVKD. The CDR3 extends over 15 amino acids. The CDR3, as DNA: TGTGCCACCAGTGTATCGGGAAGGGCGCAAGAGACCCAGTACTTC. Translated: CATSVSGRAQETQYF.

The chain's CDR3 is CAWGRKVPGLAGNNEQFF. The CDR3 DNA reads as TGTGCCTGGGGCCGAAAAGTACCGGGACTAGCGGGAAACAATGAGCAGTTCTTC. The chain has TRBV30 and TRBJ2-1; 13 bases line up with TRBD2. Germline V CDR1 and CDR2: GTSNPN, SVGIG (reference sequence). The CDR3 has 18 residues. J gave up 5 bases and V 5 bases, and 15 bases lay outside the gene matches.